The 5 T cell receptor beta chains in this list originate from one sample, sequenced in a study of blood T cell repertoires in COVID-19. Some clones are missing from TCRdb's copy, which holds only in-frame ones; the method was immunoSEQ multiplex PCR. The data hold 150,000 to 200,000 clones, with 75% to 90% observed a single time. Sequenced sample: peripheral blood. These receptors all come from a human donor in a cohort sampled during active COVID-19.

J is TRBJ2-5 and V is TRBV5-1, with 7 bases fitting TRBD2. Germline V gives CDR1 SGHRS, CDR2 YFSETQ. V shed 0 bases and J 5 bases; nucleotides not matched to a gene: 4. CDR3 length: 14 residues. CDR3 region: CASSLGLARETQYF. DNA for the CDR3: TGCGCCAGCAGCTTGGGACTAGCAAGGGAGACCCAGTACTTC.

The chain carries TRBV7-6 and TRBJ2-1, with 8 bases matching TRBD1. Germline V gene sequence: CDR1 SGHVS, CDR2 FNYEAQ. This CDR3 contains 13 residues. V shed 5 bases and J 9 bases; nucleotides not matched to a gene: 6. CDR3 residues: CASSRDRGREQFF. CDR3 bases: TGTGCCAGCAGCCGAGACAGGGGTCGTGAGCAGTTCTTC.

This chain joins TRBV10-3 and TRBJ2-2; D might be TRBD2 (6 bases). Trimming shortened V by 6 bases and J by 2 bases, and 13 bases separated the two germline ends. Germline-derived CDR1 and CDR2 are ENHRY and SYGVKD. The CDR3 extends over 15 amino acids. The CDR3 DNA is TGTGCCATCAGCACGGGGGTGCATAACACCGGGGAGCTGTTTTTT. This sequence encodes CAISTGVHNTGELFF.

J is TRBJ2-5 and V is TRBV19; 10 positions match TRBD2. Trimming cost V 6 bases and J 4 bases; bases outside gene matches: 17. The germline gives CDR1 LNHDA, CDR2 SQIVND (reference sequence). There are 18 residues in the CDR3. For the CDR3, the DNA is TGTGCCAGTAGCCAACCGGGCGCTAGCGGGAGTTCGCGAGAGACCCAGTACTTC. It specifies CASSQPGASGSSRETQYF.

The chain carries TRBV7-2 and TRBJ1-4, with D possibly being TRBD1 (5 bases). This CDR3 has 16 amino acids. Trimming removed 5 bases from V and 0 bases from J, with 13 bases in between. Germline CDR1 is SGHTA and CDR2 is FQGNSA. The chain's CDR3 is CASSQQTATTNEKLFF. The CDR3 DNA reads TGTGCCAGCAGCCAACAGACAGCTACAACTAATGAAAAACTGTTTTTT.